Each of the 11 T cell receptor beta chains below was sequenced from the same sample in a study of beta chain features in type 1 diabetes. Reverse transcribing all isolated RNA meant expressed TCRB transcripts were sequenced. The table came from immunoSEQ multiplex PCR; TCRdb's copy has only in-frame clones and leaves some out. The table records about 130,000 clones, about 8.7% of them present only once. Material: central memory CD4+ T cells from blood. The receptors originated from a man aged 18 to 30 in good health.

This sequence joins TRBV19 and TRBJ1-5; 7 nucleotides agree with TRBD1. CDR1 LNHDA and CDR2 SQIVND come from the germline V gene (reference sequence). Unmatched junction bases numbered 7, after V lost 3 bases and J lost 2 bases. There are 16 residues in the CDR3. The CDR3: CASSIPTGLGNQPQHF. In DNA, the CDR3 is TGTGCCAGTAGTATCCCGACAGGGCTCGGCAATCAGCCCCAGCATTTT.

The chain is built from TRBV19 and TRBJ2-1; TRBD1 aligns across 7 bases. Per germline, CDR1 LNHDA and CDR2 SQIVND (reference sequence). There are 14 residues in the CDR3. V lost 4 bases and J lost 2; bases outside the gene matches: 2. For the CDR3, the DNA is TGTGCCAGTAGTAAGCAGGGGGCCTACAATGAGCAGTTCTTC. This translates into CASSKQGAYNEQFF.

This clone was counted between two and nine times. The rearrangement uses TRBV6-1 and TRBJ2-7; D perhaps matches TRBD1 (6 bases). Per germline, CDR1 MNHNS and CDR2 SASEGT. Between the trimmed V and J ends, which lost 4 bases and 5 bases, there was a span of 21 bases. The CDR3 is 16 amino acids. As DNA, the CDR3 is TGTGCCAGCAGTGTACCCTGGGGGCAGGGGAGACACGAGCAGTACTTC. Its protein is CASSVPWGQGRHEQYF.

This clone was detected only a few times. The chain recombines TRBV9 with TRBJ1-6, with 9 bases fitting TRBD1. CDR3 length equals 14 residues. Germline V lookup: CDR1 SGDLS, CDR2 YYNGEE. After removal of 3 bases from V and 9 bases from J, the junction contained 4 bases not matched to a gene. The CDR3 bases are TGTGCCAGCAGCGACAGGGGGCAGGTTTCACCCCTCCACTTT. Translated: CASSDRGQVSPLHF.

This clone has a handful of counts. The rearrangement uses TRBV28 and TRBJ2-3, with TRBD2 matching 9 bases. Germline loops: CDR1 MDHEN, CDR2 SYDVKM. This CDR3 spans 18 amino acids. V shed 3 bases, J shed 4 bases, and the junction held 14 bases outside the gene matches. The CDR3 DNA reads TGTGCCAGCAGTTTCATGTCCCCCGGGATAGCGGGGGCAGATACGCAGTATTTT. Its translation is CASSFMSPGIAGADTQYF.

The J gene is TRBJ2-1, the V gene TRBV7-8, with D possibly being TRBD2 (5 bases). Germline V gene lookup returns CDR1 SGHVS and CDR2 FQNEAQ. This CDR3 has 14 amino acids. V dropped 5 bases and J dropped 10 bases, with 18 bases sitting between them. The CDR3 sequence is CASSPAELAEEQFF. In DNA, the CDR3 is TGTGCCAGCAGCCCCGCGGAGCTAGCTGAAGAGCAGTTCTTC.

This clone showed up just a few times. The chain uses TRBV19 and TRBJ2-6; TRBD1 aligns across 7 bases. V trimming: 4 bases; J trimming: 0 bases; junction bases outside the gene matches: 9. Germline CDR1 reads LNHDA; CDR2 reads SQIVND (reference sequence). The CDR3 covers 18 residues. The CDR3 is CASSTRQGLSSGANVLTF. The CDR3 region has the DNA TGTGCCAGTAGTACTCGACAGGGTCTTAGCTCTGGGGCCAACGTCCTGACTTTC.

This chain links TRBV7-3 with TRBJ2-2; D remains unclear. The CDR3 runs to 14 residues. V lost 3 bases, J lost 4 bases, and 9 bases lay in between. Germline V gene lookup returns CDR1 SGHTA and CDR2 FQGTGA. The chain's CDR3 is CASSFLPGTGELFF. The CDR3 DNA reads as TGTGCCAGCAGCTTCTTACCGGGCACCGGGGAGCTGTTTTTT.

The V and J genes are TRBV6-1 and TRBJ2-5; 7 positions agree with TRBD1. V gave up 0 bases and J gave up 4 bases; unmatched junction bases: 11. CDR1 MNHNS and CDR2 SASEGT come from the germline V gene. CDR3 size: 17 residues. CDR3 sequence: CASSEAQFRGRLETQYF. The CDR3 DNA reads TGTGCCAGCAGTGAAGCGCAATTTAGGGGGCGGTTAGAGACCCAGTACTTC.

The gene calls are TRBV4-2 and TRBJ2-3; TRBD2 might be the D (6 bases). CDR3 length: 13 residues. V lost 5 bases, J lost 3 bases, and 9 bases lay in between. Germline V gene sequence: CDR1 LGHNA, CDR2 YNFKEQ. The CDR3 sequence is CASSSGVTDTQYF. The CDR3 DNA reads TGTGCCAGCAGCTCGGGGGTTACAGATACGCAGTATTTT.

Regarding this clone: Here the CDR3 omits its conserved ending phenylalanine or tryptophan, so a read error is the likely source. The DNA is omitted, as the CDR3 cannot be located on it reliably, and the CDR3 follows TCRdb's listing. This chain joins TRBV11-2 and TRBJ1-1. With termini counted, the CDR3 has 9 amino acids. The germline CDR1 and CDR2 sequences are SGHAT and FQNNGV. The CDR3 here is CASSPPGSL.